This T cell receptor (beta chain) was sequenced in a study of CD8 T cells in ankylosing spondylitis. Study-wide results and caveats: Ankylosing spondylitis blood seemed to carry a telltale TCR beta motif made of under ten highly homologous variants. The authors reported significant enrichment of disease-linked clones in matched ankylosing spondylitis synovial fluid. The authors found the disease-linked clones to be CD8+ and relatively rare in peripheral blood.

Note on this clonotype: The antigen remains undetermined.

V lost 6 bases to trimming and J lost 3 bases, with 18 bases between them. This CDR3 is 15 amino acids long. The germline V gene has CDR1 MNHEY and CDR2 SMNVEV (reference sequence). Library preparation for TCR beta used quantitative 5'-RACE with molecular barcodes. TCRdb analysed the 5' RACE reads with MiXCR anew, one entry per CDR3 protein. Here the sample spans roughly 370,000 distinct CDR3 sequences, around 22% being singletons. V and J are TRBV27 and TRBJ2-7; the D gene is possibly TRBD2 (6 bases). This clonotype was sampled from a male donor with ankylosing spondylitis. Sequenced: blood, either unsorted or a sorted T cell fraction (not recorded which). CDR3 in amino acids: CASRIPGGTLYEQYF. In DNA, the CDR3 is TGTGCCAGCAGAATACCCGGAGGGACTCTCTACGAGCAGTACTTC.